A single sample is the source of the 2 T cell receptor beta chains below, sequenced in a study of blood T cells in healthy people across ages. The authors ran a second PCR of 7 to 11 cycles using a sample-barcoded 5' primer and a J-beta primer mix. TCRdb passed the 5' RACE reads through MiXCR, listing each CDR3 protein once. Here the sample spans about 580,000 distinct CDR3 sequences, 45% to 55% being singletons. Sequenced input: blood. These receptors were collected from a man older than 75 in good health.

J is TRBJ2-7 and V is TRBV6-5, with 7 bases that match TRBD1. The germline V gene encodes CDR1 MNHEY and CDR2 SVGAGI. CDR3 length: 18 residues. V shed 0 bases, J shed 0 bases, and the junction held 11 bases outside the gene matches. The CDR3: CASSYSSPSGTDSYEQYF. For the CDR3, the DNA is TGTGCCAGCAGTTACTCGTCACCATCTGGGACAGACTCCTACGAGCAGTACTTC.

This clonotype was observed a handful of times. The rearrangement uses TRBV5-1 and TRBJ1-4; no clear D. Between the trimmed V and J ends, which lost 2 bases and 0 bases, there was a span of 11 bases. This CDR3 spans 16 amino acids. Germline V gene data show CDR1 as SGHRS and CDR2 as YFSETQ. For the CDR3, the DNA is TGCGCCAGCAGCTTTGGAATAGGTGCAACTAATGAAAAACTGTTTTTT. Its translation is CASSFGIGATNEKLFF.